These 17 T cell receptor beta chains originate from one sample sequenced in a study of blood T cell repertoires in COVID-19 (dated by TCRdb to the early 2020s). Library method: the immunoSEQ multiplex PCR assay. The immuneACCESS repertoire file appears here via TCRdb, limited to in-frame rearrangements. These files lack a portion of the clones; in checked studies, under half of the deficit traces to unresolved V genes, and the cause of the others is not known. The sample profile shows some 130,000 clones; around 86% of them were found once. Over 15% of the sample belongs to the ten largest clones. The sequencing input was PBMCs or T cells enriched from blood (not recorded which). The receptors originated from a man aged 30 to 45 who had recovered from COVID-19.

This sequence joins TRBV10-3 and TRBJ1-6; D perhaps matches TRBD1 (5 bases). CDR3 length equals 13 residues. The germline V gene encodes CDR1 ENHRY and CDR2 SYGVKD. Trimming removed 9 bases from V and 7 bases from J, with 13 bases in between. CDR3 nucleotides: TGTGCCATGGAGGGGACGGGAAATTCACCCCTCCACTTT. It translates to CAMEGTGNSPLHF.

This chain connects TRBV3-1 (or the pseudogene TRBV3-2) to TRBJ1-1, with D unclear. This CDR3 is 12 amino acids long. Germline CDR1 reads LGHDT; CDR2 reads YNNKEL (reference sequence). V was clipped by 1 base and J by 8 bases, with 8 bases between them. CDR3: CASSQGKAEAFF. The CDR3 DNA is TGTGCCAGCAGCCAAGGAAAAGCCGAAGCTTTCTTT.

This chain links TRBV3-1 (or the pseudogene TRBV3-2) with TRBJ2-1, with 11 positions matching TRBD2. V lost 0 bases to trimming and J lost 4 bases; unmatched junction nucleotides: 2. The germline gives CDR1 LGHDT, CDR2 YNNKEL (reference sequence). This CDR3 contains 16 residues. The CDR3 region has the DNA TGTGCCAGCAGCCAAGATCTAGCGGGGGGATACAATGAGCAGTTCTTC. Translation: CASSQDLAGGYNEQFF.

V usage is TRBV4-2 and J usage is TRBJ2-3; TRBD2 aligns across 7 bases. Germline loops: CDR1 LGHNA, CDR2 YNFKEQ. J was trimmed by 3 bases and V by 0 bases; bases with no gene match: 15. The CDR3 runs 19 residues. CDR3 protein: CASSQDWRGGGSQTDTQYF. Written as DNA, the CDR3 is TGTGCCAGCAGCCAAGATTGGAGGGGCGGCGGGAGCCAGACAGATACGCAGTATTTT.

The chain carries TRBV19 and TRBJ1-5; D gene unclear. Germline values: CDR1 LNHDA, CDR2 SQIVND (reference sequence). The CDR3 sequence is 14 residues long. Trimming cost V 0 bases and J 6 bases, with 9 bases left between them. CDR3 in DNA: TGTGCCAGTAGTATAGATCTAGAGGCTCAGCCCCAGCATTTT. This sequence encodes CASSIDLEAQPQHF.

The chain has TRBV7-2 and TRBJ1-4; 8 bases match TRBD1. CDR1 and CDR2 (germline): SGHTA, FQGNSA. The CDR3 spans 14 residues. V lost 5 bases to trimming and J lost 7 bases; unmatched junction nucleotides: 6. The CDR3 sequence: CASSPGQGVEKLFF. For the CDR3, the DNA is TGTGCCAGCAGCCCTGGACAGGGAGTTGAAAAACTGTTTTTT.

In nucleotides, the CDR3 is TGCGCCAGCAGCCAATCGGGACAAAGGAACACTGAAGCTTTCTTT. It specifies CASSQSGQRNTEAFF. The chain recombines TRBV4-1 with TRBJ1-1; D perhaps matches TRBD1 (6 bases). Trimming left V 2 bases short and J 1 base short, with 11 bases between. The germline V gene encodes CDR1 MGHRA and CDR2 YSYEKL. The CDR3 has 15 residues.

The genes are TRBV6-5 and TRBJ2-1, with D maybe TRBD2 (6 bases). The CDR3 length is 13 residues. The V gene's germline CDR1 is MNHEY and CDR2 SVGAGI. The V end lost 7 bases, the J end lost 0 bases, and 7 bases lay between the germline ends. CDR3 protein: CASTGSSYNEQFF. The CDR3 bases are TGTGCCAGCACCGGGAGCTCCTACAATGAGCAGTTCTTC.

The table lists this clone with many counts. The chain joins TRBV9 to TRBJ2-2, with TRBD2 matching 7 bases. V was clipped by 5 bases and J by 5 bases; unmatched bases: 9. Germline values: CDR1 SGDLS, CDR2 YYNGEE. This CDR3 spans 15 amino acids. CDR3 DNA: TGTGCCAGCAGTGAGAGGGTTAGCGGGACCGGGGAGCTGTTTTTT. Translated: CASSERVSGTGELFF.

The rearrangement links TRBV12-5 to TRBJ1-5; 8 positions agree with TRBD1. CDR1 and CDR2 (germline): LGHNT, FRNRAP. The V and J ends lost 7 bases and 7 bases, in that order; junction bases with no gene match: 9. CDR3 length: 14 residues. The CDR3 sequence: CASAPTGATQPQHF. CDR3 bases: TGTGCTAGTGCCCCGACAGGGGCAACACAGCCCCAGCATTTT.

This clone showed up just once. The V and J genes are TRBV27 and TRBJ2-1; possibly TRBD1 for D (6 bases). The CDR3 totals 14 residues. V shed 5 bases and J shed 5 bases, with 13 bases lying between them. The germline gives CDR1 MNHEY, CDR2 SMNVEV (reference sequence). CDR3: CASSLLDSNNEQFF. CDR3 DNA sequence: TGTGCCAGCAGTCTATTGGACAGTAACAATGAGCAGTTCTTC.

This clone was counted a few times. This chain connects TRBV10-2 to TRBJ1-2, with D perhaps matching TRBD1 (6 bases). CDR1 WSHSY and CDR2 SAAADI come from the germline V gene. Trimming pared 10 bases from V and 5 bases from J, leaving 20 bases between. The CDR3 length is 14 residues. In nucleotides, the CDR3 is TGCGCCACGTTACAGGGACATACTAGTTATGGCTACACCTTC. Translating gives CATLQGHTSYGYTF.

In regard to this clone: An end of the junction differs from the germline gene, which may be a read error. The chain combines TRBV29-1 with TRBJ2-2; D remains unclear. The CDR3 extends over 14 amino acids. Germline V lookup: CDR1 SQVTM, CDR2 ANQGSEA. The CDR3 DNA sequence: TGCAGCGTTGGTGTCTCCAATAACATCGGGGAGCTGTTTTTT. Protein sequence: CSVGVSNNIGELFF.

The sample holds a few counts of this clone. Additional DNA sequences in this sample encode the identical CDR3. The CDR3 loop is CASSLRESPYNEQFF. The CDR3 DNA sequence: TGTGCCAGCAGCTTAAGGGAGTCTCCCTACAATGAGCAGTTCTTC. The chain recombines TRBV11-3 with TRBJ2-1, with TRBD2 as a possible D gene (5 bases). The V and J ends lost 2 bases and 2 bases respectively, with 10 bases between them. The CDR3 length is 15 residues. CDR1 is SGHNT and CDR2 is YENEEA in the germline V gene.

In its sample, this clone was seen a few times. V is TRBV19 and J is TRBJ1-5, with D possibly TRBD1 on 6 matching bases. The CDR3 extends over 17 amino acids. CDR1 and CDR2 (germline): LNHDA, SQIVND (reference sequence). The V end lost 6 bases, the J end lost 2 bases, and 20 bases lay between the germline ends. The CDR3 loop reads CASSPLDSRYGNQPQHF. Written as DNA, the CDR3 is TGTGCCAGTAGCCCCCTGGACAGTCGGTATGGCAATCAGCCCCAGCATTTT. Using reference TRBV19 and TRBJ1-5 for the parts outside the CDR3, the full variable domain is DGGITQSPKYLFRKEGQNVTLSCEQNLNHDAMYWYRQDPGQGLRLIYYSQIVNDFQKGDIAEGYSVSREKKESFPLTVTSAQKNPTAFYLCASSPLDSRYGNQPQHFGDGTRLSIL.

The rearrangement links TRBV2 to TRBJ1-2, with D perhaps TRBD1 (5 bases). Trimming removed 5 bases from V and 2 bases from J, with 15 bases in between. Germline loops: CDR1 SNHLY, CDR2 FYNNEI. The CDR3 has 15 amino acids. The CDR3 reads CASSSVPTANYGYTF. CDR3 sequence (DNA): TGTGCCAGCAGTAGCGTCCCGACAGCAAACTATGGCTACACCTTC.

The chain carries TRBV19 and TRBJ1-2; TRBD1 agrees at 8 bases. The CDR3 has 18 residues. Germline loops: CDR1 LNHDA, CDR2 SQIVND (reference sequence). With V trimmed by 2 bases and J by 4 bases, 15 bases remained unmatched. Here the CDR3 DNA reads TGTGCCAGTAGTATATCCCTGGACAGGGAATACCGCGCCTATGGCTACACCTTC. It codes for CASSISLDREYRAYGYTF.